This TCR beta chain was retrieved from a study of control samples from healthy donors and cancer patients. Some clones are missing from TCRdb's copy, which holds only in-frame ones; the method was immunoSEQ multiplex PCR. The data contain about 20,000 clones, roughly nine tenths of them singletons. This CDR3 comprises 13 residues. Germline CDR1 SGDLS, CDR2 YYNGEE. Between the trimmed V and J ends, which lost 7 bases and 1 base, there was a span of 11 bases. The rearrangement links TRBV9 to TRBJ2-5; perhaps TRBD2 as D (5 bases). The material sequenced was PBMCs. The clonotype comes from a man between 60 and 75 years old with head and neck cancer. CDR3 in amino acids: CASSAGFQETQYF. The CDR3 nucleotides are TGTGCCAGCTCCGCGGGCTTCCAAGAGACCCAGTACTTC.